A selection of T cell receptor beta chains follows, all from one sample in a study of cytomegalovirus exposure and HLA in healthy donors. Some clones are missing from TCRdb's copy, which holds only in-frame ones; the method was immunoSEQ multiplex PCR. The top ten clones hold roughly 1.5% of a sample with about 200,000 clones, around 88% of them seen once. What was sequenced was PBMCs. These receptors all come from a young woman in good health and CMV-seronegative. Each CDR3 is given without its conserved first and last residue. D genes are given only for firm matches. Size values are once, few and many counts, or a class for expanded clones, and some rows have none.

clone_size d_call v_call cdr3_aa
. . TRBV5-1 ASSLGQAGGSDTQY
. TRBD1 TRBV11-2 ASSPRQGLSEKLF
. . TRBV5-4 ASSLAGAGNEQY
. TRBD1 TRBV27 ASSFLSTGVDTEAF
once TRBD2 TRBV2 ASSGGLAPGANVLT
. . TRBV5-8 ASSLVTPRGEAF
once TRBD2 TRBV4-1 ASSPTATSAHL
. TRBD1 TRBV5-4 ASSLGGTVEQY
. TRBD1 TRBV28 ASSSYRDRGQHGYT
. TRBD1 TRBV4-2 ASSQDRTGQY
. . TRBV18 ASSPKSSEQY
. . TRBV6-1 ASSEAPLGFGAGANVLT
. TRBD1 TRBV4-1 ASRPTWDRGLNNEQF
. . TRBV19 ASRTSGDHEKLF
. TRBD2 TRBV6-4 ASSPEGSGRVTRGEQY
. TRBD1 TRBV18 ASSPPAGGSQPQH
. . TRBV5-6 ASSLVGGSGNEQF
. . TRBV10-1 ASSAGALSSYEQY
. . TRBV7-9 ASSSGQSYEQY
. TRBD1 TRBV16 ASSLRTGVNGYT
. . TRBV6-5 ASSLGGQNTEAF
few . TRBV6-1 ASSEGVEKGVSPLH
once . TRBV19 ASSSTGQALFYGYT
. TRBD1 TRBV18 ASSPVQGGEQY
. . TRBV27 ASSLAYTDTQY
. . TRBV4-1 ASSQGQSYNEQF
few TRBD1 TRBV5-4 ASGTGKAF
. . TRBV4-1 ASSQLGVDEQY
. . TRBV7-2 ASSLFGGNLLSTDTQY
. TRBD2 TRBV5-6 ASSLGEGWPTGELF
many . TRBV11-3 ASSATQGTQY
. TRBD1 TRBV20-1 SAENRGPQF
. TRBD2 TRBV19 ASSPAGLAYNEQF
. TRBD1 TRBV9 ASSDKTGKGSANTEAF
. TRBD1 TRBV19 ASSVSGTANYGYT
. TRBD1 TRBV30 AWRDRGIGRETQY
. . TRBV7-2 ASSFTGNSNQPQH
. . TRBV2 ASSFYGANEKLF
. TRBD1 TRBV7-6 ASSLGGTELGETQY
. TRBD1 TRBV7-9 ASSYYRGEEQY
. . TRBV18 ASSPLNGINQPQH
once TRBD1 TRBV19 ASDRGRNNQPQH
. TRBD1 TRBV2 ASKDRGNLYSSNYGYT
. . TRBV27 ASSPERERADTQY
. TRBD2 TRBV5-3 ARSFRTSGAVSYNEQF